This T cell receptor beta chain was sequenced during a study of T cells in Graves' hyperthyroidism and ophthalmopathy. Findings of the study overall: Blood also contained most expanded thyroid clonotypes above 0.001.

This clonotype was observed many times. What it recognizes is unknown. The ends lost 3 bases at V and 3 bases at J; junction bases unmatched: 3. Germline V lookup: CDR1 DFQATT, CDR2 SNEGSKA (reference sequence). The CDR3 runs to 13 residues. Amplified TCR beta CDR3 regions derived from RNA transcripts. When the TCR CDR3 underwent first-round RT-PCR, the HTBI primer set was used. Each CDR3 protein is one row after TCRdb ran MiXCR on the multiplex PCR reads. The sample yields around 280,000 distinct CDR3 sequences, about an eighth seen once. This sequence was found in a woman aged 25 to 45 with Graves' hyperthyroidism that later progressed to Graves' ophthalmopathy. V is TRBV20-1 and J is TRBJ2-3; 7 bases align to TRBD2. The sample comprised blood. The chain's CDR3 is CSASGRETDTQYF. The CDR3 DNA sequence: TGCAGTGCTAGCGGGCGGGAGACAGATACGCAGTATTTT.